This TCR beta chain was captured by sequencing in a study of blood T cell repertoires in COVID-19. Study background: Sample material is recorded as cDNA or gDNA derived from T cells, B-cell-depleted T cells, or PBMCs.

The CDR3 loop spans 16 amino acids. CDR1 is SGDLS and CDR2 is YYNGEE in the germline V gene. V lost 3 bases and J 0 bases, leaving 15 bases between the germline ends. Sequencing used immunoSEQ multiplex PCR; TCRdb keeps in-frame clones, though not all of them. The sample includes 100,000 or so clones, 84% of them seen just once. This sequence joins TRBV9 and TRBJ1-2; D is undetermined. This TCR was sampled from a human donor in a cohort sampled during active COVID-19. Sequenced: peripheral blood. CDR3 region: CASSAAPTGANYGYTF. The CDR3, as DNA: TGTGCCAGCAGCGCCGCCCCAACTGGAGCTAACTATGGCTACACCTTC.